A single sample is the source of the 14 T cell receptor beta chains below, sequenced in a study of blood T cell repertoires in COVID-19. Using immunoSEQ multiplex PCR, the repertoire was profiled, and TCRdb retains in-frame clones only, with some absent. The sample has about 240,000 clones, about 88% seen once. The sample comprised peripheral blood. These receptors originate from a woman aged 50 to 60 with COVID-19, enrolled during active disease.

V and J are TRBV5-8 and TRBJ2-2; a possible D gene is TRBD2 (6 bases). Germline CDR1 is SGHTS and CDR2 is YDEGEE. Trimming removed 3 bases at V and 2 bases at J, with 20 bases between. The CDR3 is 18 residues long. This CDR3 is CASSSRWVAVINTGELFF. For the CDR3, the DNA is TGTGCCAGCAGCTCCCGGTGGGTAGCGGTCATAAACACCGGGGAGCTGTTTTTT.

V gene TRBV19 combines with J gene TRBJ1-2; 8 nucleotides agree with TRBD1. The CDR3 spans 15 residues. CDR1 and CDR2 from the germline V gene are LNHDA and SQIVND (reference sequence). Unmatched junction bases numbered 10, after V lost 6 bases and J lost 4 bases. DNA for the CDR3: TGTGCCAGTAGAACCGGACAGGGAGGGATCTATGGCTACACCTTC. The encoded protein is CASRTGQGGIYGYTF.

Ten or more counts support this clone. This chain uses TRBV6-6 with TRBJ2-3, with D tentatively TRBD1 (7 bases). There are 16 residues in the CDR3. The germline V gene encodes CDR1 MNHNY and CDR2 SVGAGI (reference sequence). V dropped 4 bases and J dropped 3 bases, with 17 bases sitting between them. CDR3 in DNA: TGTGCCAGCAGTTCCCGCAGGGGGGCGGTGACAGATACGCAGTATTTT. Its protein is CASSSRRGAVTDTQYF.

This clone came up once. The V call is TRBV5-1, the J call TRBJ2-1; 7 bases agree with TRBD1. Unmatched junction bases numbered 16, after V lost 4 bases and J lost 3 bases. The germline V gene has CDR1 SGHRS and CDR2 YFSETQ. There are 18 residues in the CDR3. The CDR3 loop reads CASSLGPSRGFIYNEQFF. The DNA of the CDR3 is TGCGCCAGCAGCCTGGGACCCTCCAGGGGGTTTATCTACAATGAGCAGTTCTTC.

The table lists this clone with a count of one. The chain couples TRBV30 to TRBJ1-2; unclear D gene. The CDR3 spans 14 residues. From germline, CDR1 is GTSNPN and CDR2 SVGIG (reference sequence). V was clipped by 0 bases and J by 1 base, with 9 bases between them. CDR3 nucleotides: TGTGCCTGGAGTGTCGAGGGATTTAACTATGGCTACACCTTC. It codes for CAWSVEGFNYGYTF.

This clone showed up just a few times. V and J are TRBV29-1 and TRBJ2-7; D unresolved. This CDR3 is 13 amino acids long. CDR1 is SQVTM, CDR2 ANQGSEA, per germline. V was shortened by 3 bases and J by 2 bases, with 11 bases between the two germline ends. The CDR3: CSVEVPETYEQYF. For the CDR3, the DNA is TGCAGCGTTGAGGTTCCAGAAACCTACGAGCAGTACTTC.

This chain links TRBV5-5 with TRBJ2-7, with 8 bases matching TRBD1. V gave up 2 bases and J gave up 6 bases; unmatched junction bases: 7. This CDR3 is built from 14 residues. The germline V gene has CDR1 SGHKS and CDR2 YYEKEE (reference sequence). CDR3 DNA sequence: TGTGCCAGCAGCTTTGCGGACAGGGCCAGCGAGCAGTACGTC. It specifies CASSFADRASEQYV.

This clone was seen a single time. The V and J genes are TRBV11-3 and TRBJ2-1, with D possibly TRBD2 on 6 matching bases. The CDR3 is 14 residues long. V lost 8 bases to trimming and J lost 8 bases, with 19 bases between them. Per germline, CDR1 SGHNT and CDR2 YENEEA. CDR3 in amino acids: CASSVGRGSDEQFF. CDR3 in DNA: TGTGCCAGCTCGGTAGGACGGGGGTCTGATGAGCAGTTCTTC. Full variable domain (rest looked up from reference TRBV11-3 and TRBJ2-1): EAGVVQSPRYKIIEKKQPVAFWCNPISGHNTLYWYLQNLGQGPELLIRYENEEAVDDSQLPKDRFSAERLKGVDSTLKIQPAELGDSAVYLCASSVGRGSDEQFFGPGTRLTVL.

V gene TRBV19 combines with J gene TRBJ1-4; D is unclear. The V end was cut by 2 bases, the J end by 4 bases, with 8 bases between. In germline, CDR1 is LNHDA, CDR2 SQIVND (reference sequence). The CDR3 totals 14 residues. The CDR3 DNA follows: TGTGCCAGTAGTATAAAAGCGGGTAATGAAAAACTGTTTTTT. Its protein is CASSIKAGNEKLFF.

This chain joins TRBV6-2 or TRBV6-3 and TRBJ2-7; tentatively, D is TRBD2 (7 bases). The V gene lost 0 bases and the J gene lost 3 bases, with 15 bases spanning the gap. Germline CDR1 MNHEY, CDR2 SVGEGT. CDR3 length equals 16 residues. The CDR3 DNA follows: TGTGCCAGCAGTTACTCCGTCTTCGGGGGGCTCTACGAGCAGTACTTC. Translated, it gives CASSYSVFGGLYEQYF.

Details on this clone: A much larger clone differs by one base, so this may be a read error. The chain employs TRBV19 and TRBJ2-5, with D possibly being TRBD1 (5 bases). Per germline, CDR1 LNHDA and CDR2 SQIVND (reference sequence). The CDR3 totals 13 residues. CDR3 residues: CTSSLRGQETQYF. The DNA of the CDR3 is TGTACCAGTAGTCTAAGGGGTCAAGAGACCCAGTACTTC.

The DNA of the CDR3 is TGTGCCAGCAGCCAAGCGACTAGCGGCCAAGAGACCCAGTACTTC. This encodes CASSQATSGQETQYF. The rearrangement links TRBV3-1 (or the pseudogene TRBV3-2) to TRBJ2-5, with TRBD2 identical over 9 bases. This CDR3 contains 15 residues. Germline lookup yields CDR1 LGHDT and CDR2 YNNKEL (reference sequence). V trimming: 1 base; J trimming: 1 base; junction bases outside the gene matches: 1.

J is TRBJ2-4 and V is TRBV11-3; D uncertain. The CDR3 consists of 16 residues. With 0 bases removed from V and 1 base from J, the gap between germline ends came to 10 bases. Germline-derived CDR1 and CDR2 are SGHNT and YENEEA. The CDR3 bases are TGTGCCAGCAGCTTAGATCCCCGGAGCGCCAAAAACATTCAGTACTTC. The encoded protein is CASSLDPRSAKNIQYF.

The rearrangement joins TRBV6-2 or TRBV6-3 to TRBJ2-5, with TRBD2 as a possible D gene (6 bases). V dropped 2 bases and J dropped 1 base, with 17 bases sitting between them. CDR3 length: 17 residues. CDR1 is MNHEY, CDR2 SVGEGT, per germline. The chain's CDR3 is CASSYGAGRVTQETQYF. CDR3 coding DNA: TGTGCCAGCAGTTACGGGGCGGGGAGAGTGACCCAAGAGACCCAGTACTTC.